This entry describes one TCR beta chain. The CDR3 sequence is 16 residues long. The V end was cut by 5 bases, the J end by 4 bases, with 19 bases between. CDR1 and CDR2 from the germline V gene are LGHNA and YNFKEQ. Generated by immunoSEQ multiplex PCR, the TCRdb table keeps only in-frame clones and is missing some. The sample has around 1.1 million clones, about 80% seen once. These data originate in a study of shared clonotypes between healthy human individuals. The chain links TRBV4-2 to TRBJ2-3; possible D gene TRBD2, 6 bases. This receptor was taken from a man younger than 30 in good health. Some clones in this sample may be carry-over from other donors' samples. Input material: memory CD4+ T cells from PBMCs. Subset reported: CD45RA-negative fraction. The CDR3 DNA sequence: TGTGCCAGCAGCTGGTATGGGACTTCTCCCGCAGATACGCAGTATTTT. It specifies CASSWYGTSPADTQYF.